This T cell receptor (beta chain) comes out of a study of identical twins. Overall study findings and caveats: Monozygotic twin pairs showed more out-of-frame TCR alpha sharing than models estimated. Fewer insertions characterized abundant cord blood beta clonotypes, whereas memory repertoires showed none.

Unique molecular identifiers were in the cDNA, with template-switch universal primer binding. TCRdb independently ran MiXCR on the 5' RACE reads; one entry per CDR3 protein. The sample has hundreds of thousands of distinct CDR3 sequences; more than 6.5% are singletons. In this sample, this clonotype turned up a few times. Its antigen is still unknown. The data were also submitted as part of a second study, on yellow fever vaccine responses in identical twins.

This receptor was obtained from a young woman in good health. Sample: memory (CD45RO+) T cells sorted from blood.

The CDR3 reads CSASRRQGGFGELFF. The DNA of the CDR3 is TGCAGTGCTAGTAGACGACAGGGGGGTTTTGGGGAGCTGTTTTTT. This chain joins TRBV20-1 and TRBJ2-2; 9 bases map to TRBD1. The germline V gene has CDR1 DFQATT and CDR2 SNEGSKA (reference sequence). This CDR3 has 15 residues. Trimming at V came to 3 bases and at J to 8 bases, leaving 10 bases not matched to a gene.